This T cell receptor beta chain was identified in a study of PD-1 blockade in classical Hodgkin lymphoma. The CDR3 is 16 residues long. The V end lost 0 bases, the J end lost 0 bases, and 9 bases lay between the germline ends. Libraries were prepared by immunoSEQ multiplex PCR; TCRdb keeps only in-frame clonotypes and omits some of them. The sample holds about 27,000 clones, 65% to 80% seen once. There was relapse after autologous stem cell transplantation in every patient, and there was variation in brentuximab vedotin exposure. Researchers report purifying CD4+ T cells from thawed PBMCs by magnetic negative selection. Patients showed best responses of complete response, partial response or progressive disease.

This TCR derives from a human donor with classical Hodgkin lymphoma. Sequenced here: CD4+ T cells from blood, sampled at baseline. The chain joins TRBV23-1 to TRBJ1-5; D is unclear. TRBV23-1 falls under the ORF class, with uncertain function. CDR3 protein: CASSQSLLNSNQPQHF. CDR3 DNA: TGCGCCAGCAGTCAATCCCTCCTAAATAGCAATCAGCCCCAGCATTTT.